Here is one TCR beta chain with its context. Its antigen remains unknown. The CDR3 has 16 amino acids. V dropped 9 bases and J dropped 7; count of bases not matched to a gene: 20. From germline, CDR1 is MNHEY and CDR2 SMNVEV (reference sequence). 60 Vbeta and 13 Jbeta primers were used in PCR. TCRdb keeps only in-frame clones here, not all; method: immunoSEQ multiplex PCR. Of approximately 110,000 clones in the sample, around 80% were seen once. The data are from a study of cytomegalovirus exposure and HLA in healthy donors. Study outcomes and limitations: In vitro work confirmed that a few CMV-associated chains recognize CMV antigens.

This clonotype originated in a man over 45 in good health and CMV-seronegative. The chain has TRBV27 and TRBJ1-2, with 7 bases that match TRBD1. Sequenced material: PBMCs. The CDR3 DNA reads as TGTGCCAGTAGTAGGGATGACAGGGAGGTCGATACTGGCTACACCTTC. This sequence encodes CASSRDDREVDTGYTF.